Sequencing of this T cell receptor (beta chain) was carried out in a study of cytomegalovirus exposure and HLA in healthy donors. The PCR used 60 Vbeta and 13 Jbeta primers. Clones were read by immunoSEQ multiplex PCR, and TCRdb kept only the in-frame ones, dropping some. The data show 70,000 to 95,000 clones, with around three quarters seen just once and approximately 1% held by the top ten. Comment on this clone: No antigen is known for it.

At the time of sampling, donors were nominally healthy, though unrecorded immune exposures were likely. Broader study findings: A likely sequencing artifact accounted for one observed cluster of highly shared sequence variants. Published work reported that the classifier diagnosed cytomegalovirus status with high specificity and sensitivity.

V was clipped by 1 base and J by 7 bases; unmatched bases: 8. The CDR3 is 17 residues long. Germline V gene sequence: CDR1 MDHEN, CDR2 SYDVKM. This TCR was recovered from a male donor in good health and CMV-seronegative. The sequencing input was PBMCs. V is TRBV28 and J is TRBJ2-1; TRBD1 agrees at 12 bases. In nucleotides, the CDR3 is TGTGCCAGCAGTTTATCCACCGGGACAGGGGGCTGGAATGAGCAGTTCTTC. This encodes CASSLSTGTGGWNEQFF.